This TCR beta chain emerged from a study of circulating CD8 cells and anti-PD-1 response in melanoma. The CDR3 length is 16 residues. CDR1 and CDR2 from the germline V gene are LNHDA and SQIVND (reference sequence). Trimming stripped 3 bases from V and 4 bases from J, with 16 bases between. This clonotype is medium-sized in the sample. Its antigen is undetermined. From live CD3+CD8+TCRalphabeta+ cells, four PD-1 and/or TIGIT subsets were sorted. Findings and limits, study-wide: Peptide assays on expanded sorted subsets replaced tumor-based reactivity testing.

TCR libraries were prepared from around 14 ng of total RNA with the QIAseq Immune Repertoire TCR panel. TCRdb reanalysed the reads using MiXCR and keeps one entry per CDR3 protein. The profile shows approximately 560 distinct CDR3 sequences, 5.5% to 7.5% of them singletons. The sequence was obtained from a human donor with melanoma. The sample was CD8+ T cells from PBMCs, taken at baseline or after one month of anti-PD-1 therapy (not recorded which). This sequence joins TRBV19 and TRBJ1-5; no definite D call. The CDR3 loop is CASSIRAGQTNQPQHF. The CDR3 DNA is TGTGCCAGTAGTATCCGTGCCGGGCAGACTAATCAGCCCCAGCATTTT.